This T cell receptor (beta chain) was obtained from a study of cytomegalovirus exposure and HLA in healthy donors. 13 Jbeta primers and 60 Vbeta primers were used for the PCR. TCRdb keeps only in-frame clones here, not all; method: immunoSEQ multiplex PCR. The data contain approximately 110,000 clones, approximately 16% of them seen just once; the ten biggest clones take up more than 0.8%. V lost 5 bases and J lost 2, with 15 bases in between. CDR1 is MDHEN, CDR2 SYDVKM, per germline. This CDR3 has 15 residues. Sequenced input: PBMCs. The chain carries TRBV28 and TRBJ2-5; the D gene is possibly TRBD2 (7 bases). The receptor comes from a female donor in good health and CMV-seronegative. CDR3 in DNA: TGTGCCAGCAGTCCCCGTAGGGGGGGGCAAGAGACCCAGTACTTC. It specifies CASSPRRGGQETQYF. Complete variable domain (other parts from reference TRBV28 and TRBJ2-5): DVKVTQSSRYLVKRTGEKVFLECVQDMDHENMFWYRQDPGLGLRLIYFSYDVKMKEKGDIPEGYSVSREKKERFSLILESASTNQTSMYLCASSPRRGGQETQYFGPGTRLLVL.